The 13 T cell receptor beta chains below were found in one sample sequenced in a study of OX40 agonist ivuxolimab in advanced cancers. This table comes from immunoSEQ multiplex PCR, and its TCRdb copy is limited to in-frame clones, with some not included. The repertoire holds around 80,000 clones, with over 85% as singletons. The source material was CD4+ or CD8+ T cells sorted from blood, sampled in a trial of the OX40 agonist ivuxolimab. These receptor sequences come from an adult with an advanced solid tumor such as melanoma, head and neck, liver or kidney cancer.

Written as DNA, the CDR3 is TGTGCCAGCAGCCCGGGACAGGGCCCCTCCTACGAGCAGTACTTC. This gives the protein CASSPGQGPSYEQYF. This chain uses TRBV5-4 with TRBJ2-7; 9 nucleotides match TRBD1. V shed 4 bases, J shed 0 bases, and the junction held 5 bases outside the gene matches. The CDR3 runs 15 residues. Germline V gene lookup returns CDR1 SGHNT and CDR2 YYREEE (reference sequence).

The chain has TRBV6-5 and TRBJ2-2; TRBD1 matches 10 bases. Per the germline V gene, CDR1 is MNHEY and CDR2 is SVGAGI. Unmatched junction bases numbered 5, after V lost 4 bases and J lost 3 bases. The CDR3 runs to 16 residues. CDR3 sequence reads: CASSLGTGVDTGELFF. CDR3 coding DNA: TGTGCCAGCAGTTTGGGGACAGGGGTGGACACCGGGGAGCTGTTTTTT.

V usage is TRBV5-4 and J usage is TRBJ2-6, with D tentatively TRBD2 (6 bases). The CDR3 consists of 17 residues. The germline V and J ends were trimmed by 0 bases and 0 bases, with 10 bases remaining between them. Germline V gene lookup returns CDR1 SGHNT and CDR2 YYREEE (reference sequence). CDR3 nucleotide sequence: TGTGCCAGCAGCTTGGCGGGAGCTTCCTCTGGGGCCAACGTCCTGACTTTC. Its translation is CASSLAGASSGANVLTF.

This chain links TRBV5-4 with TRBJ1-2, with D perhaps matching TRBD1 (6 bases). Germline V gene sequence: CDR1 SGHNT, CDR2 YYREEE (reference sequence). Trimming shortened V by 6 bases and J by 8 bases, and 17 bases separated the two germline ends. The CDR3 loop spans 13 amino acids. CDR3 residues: CASTLIGGSGYTF. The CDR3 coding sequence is TGTGCCAGCACCTTAATAGGGGGAAGCGGCTACACCTTC. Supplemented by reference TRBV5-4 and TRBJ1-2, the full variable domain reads ETGVTQSPTHLIKTRGQQVTLRCSSQSGHNTVSWYQQALGQGPQFIFQYYREEENGRGNFPPRFSGLQFPNYSSELNVNALELDDSALYLCASTLIGGSGYTFGSGTRLTVV.

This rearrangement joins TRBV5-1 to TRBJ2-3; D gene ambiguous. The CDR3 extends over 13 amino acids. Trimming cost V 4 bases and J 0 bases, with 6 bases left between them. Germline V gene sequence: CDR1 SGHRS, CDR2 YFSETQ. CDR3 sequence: CASSRTSTDTQYF. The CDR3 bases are TGCGCCAGCAGCCGCACTAGCACAGATACGCAGTATTTT. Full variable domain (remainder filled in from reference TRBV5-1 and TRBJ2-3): KAGVTQTPRYLIKTRGQQVTLSCSPISGHRSVSWYQQTPGQGLQFLFEYFSETQRNKGNFPGRFSGRQFSNSRSEMNVSTLELGDSALYLCASSRTSTDTQYFGPGTRLTVL.

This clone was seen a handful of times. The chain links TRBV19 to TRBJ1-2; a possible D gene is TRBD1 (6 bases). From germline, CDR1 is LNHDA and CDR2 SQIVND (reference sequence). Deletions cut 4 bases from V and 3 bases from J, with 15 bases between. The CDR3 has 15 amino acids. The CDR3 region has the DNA TGTGCCAGTAGTACCACAGGGTGGGTGGACTATGGCTACACCTTC. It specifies CASSTTGWVDYGYTF.

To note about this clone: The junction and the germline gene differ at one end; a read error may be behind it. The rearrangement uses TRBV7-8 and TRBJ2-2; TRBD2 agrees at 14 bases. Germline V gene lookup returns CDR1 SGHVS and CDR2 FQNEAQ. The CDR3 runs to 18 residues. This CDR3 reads CVSSGRTSGGTKAGELFF. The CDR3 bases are TGTGTCAGCAGCGGTCGGACTAGCGGGGGGACAAAGGCCGGGGAGCTGTTTTTT.

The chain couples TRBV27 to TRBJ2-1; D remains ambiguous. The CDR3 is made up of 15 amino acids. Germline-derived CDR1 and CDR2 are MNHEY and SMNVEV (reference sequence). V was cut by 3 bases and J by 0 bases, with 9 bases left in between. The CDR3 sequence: CASSFVPSSYNEQFF. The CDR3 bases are TGTGCCAGCAGTTTTGTACCCTCCTCCTACAATGAGCAGTTCTTC.

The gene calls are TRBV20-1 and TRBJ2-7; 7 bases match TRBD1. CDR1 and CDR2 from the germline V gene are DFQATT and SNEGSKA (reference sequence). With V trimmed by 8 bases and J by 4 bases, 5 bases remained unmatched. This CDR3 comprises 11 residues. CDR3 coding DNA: TGCAGTACAAAGACAGGGTACGAGCAGTACTTC. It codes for CSTKTGYEQYF.

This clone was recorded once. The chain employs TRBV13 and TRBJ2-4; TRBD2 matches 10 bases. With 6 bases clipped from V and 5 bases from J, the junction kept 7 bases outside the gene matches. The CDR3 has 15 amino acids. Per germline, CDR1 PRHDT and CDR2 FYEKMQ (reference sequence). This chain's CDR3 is CASSHSGTSENIQYF. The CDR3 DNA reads TGTGCCAGCAGTCATTCCGGGACTAGCGAAAACATTCAGTACTTC.

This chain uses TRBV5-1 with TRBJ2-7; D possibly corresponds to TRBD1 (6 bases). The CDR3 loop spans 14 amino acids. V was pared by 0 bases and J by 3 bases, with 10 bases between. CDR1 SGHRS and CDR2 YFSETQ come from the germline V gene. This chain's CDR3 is CASSLAGQLYEQYF. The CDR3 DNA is TGCGCCAGCAGCTTGGCCGGACAGCTCTACGAGCAGTACTTC.

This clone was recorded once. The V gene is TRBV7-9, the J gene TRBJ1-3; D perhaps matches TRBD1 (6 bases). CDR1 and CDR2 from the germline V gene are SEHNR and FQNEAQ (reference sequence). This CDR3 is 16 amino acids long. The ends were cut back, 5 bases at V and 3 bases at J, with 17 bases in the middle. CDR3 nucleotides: TGTGCCAGCAGCCCAACCGGGGGGCCAGGTGGAAACACCATATATTTT. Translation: CASSPTGGPGGNTIYF.

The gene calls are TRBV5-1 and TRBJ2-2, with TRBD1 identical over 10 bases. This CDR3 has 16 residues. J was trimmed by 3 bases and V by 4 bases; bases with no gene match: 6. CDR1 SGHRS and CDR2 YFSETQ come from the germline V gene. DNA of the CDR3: TGCGCCAGCAGCACCCTGACAGGGGGCGACACCGGGGAGCTGTTTTTT. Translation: CASSTLTGGDTGELFF.